Given below is one TCR beta chain in context. Unique molecular identifiers tagged the TCRbeta library. Using its own MiXCR run on the PCR reads, TCRdb lists one record per CDR3 protein. In the table there are over 550,000 distinct CDR3 sequences, under 12% of which are singletons. This sample stems from a study of T-cell reconstitution after alpha-beta-depleted transplantation in children. Between the trimmed V and J ends, which lost 0 bases and 7 bases, there was a span of 13 bases. The CDR3 contains 15 residues. V usage is TRBV12-3 or TRBV12-4 and J usage is TRBJ1-5; no clear D gene. The sequenced sample was PBMCs from the stem cell graft donor, obtained from the stem cell graft. The source is a human donor who donated a stem cell graft to a child with acute myeloid leukemia. The CDR3 reads CASSLANLGMQPQHF. CDR3 nucleotides: TGTGCCAGCAGTTTAGCGAACCTTGGAATGCAGCCCCAGCATTTT.